This T cell receptor (beta chain) stems from a study of blood T cell repertoires in COVID-19. The wider study: Sites across the United States, Italy and Spain contributed samples from acute and convalescent COVID-19.

J lost 7 bases, V lost 5 bases, and 7 bases had no gene match. Germline V CDR1 and CDR2: MNHEY, SVGAGI. The CDR3 runs to 14 residues. All recovered Cohort 3 donors got two negative PCRs, got clearance, or saw symptom resolution. Study processing details: By means of reference gene primer amplification, nucleated cell counts were estimated. Sequenced by immunoSEQ multiplex PCR; TCRdb stores in-frame clones only, minus some. The V and J calls and the clone size are those of that table, but D and trimming were determined from the DNA. The sample has roughly 360,000 clones; around 86% are singletons. The origin of this receptor is a woman in her fifties or sixties who had recovered from COVID-19. This chain connects TRBV6-5 to TRBJ2-7; 11 bases agree with TRBD1. Specimen: PBMCs or T cells enriched from blood (not recorded which). The CDR3 region has the DNA TGTGCCAGCAGTACCGGACAGGGGGCGAGAGAGCAGTACTTC. As protein: CASSTGQGAREQYF.